The rows below give T cell receptor beta chains drawn from one sample of a study of cytomegalovirus exposure and HLA in healthy donors. Profiling relied on immunoSEQ multiplex PCR, and the TCRdb table lists in-frame clones only, not all of them. Of approximately 220,000 clones listed, approximately 83% are singletons. Sequenced: PBMCs. The receptor source for this set is a woman aged 25 to 45 in good health and CMV-seropositive. The CDR3 runs from the conserved cysteine through the conserved F or W. Each record gives: V gene, J gene, clone size, D gene, CDR3 DNA, CDR3 protein. A D gene is named only where the DNA matches it firmly. The size field is filled for only some rows; it gives once, few, many or a size class.

v_call: TRBV14; j_call: TRBJ2-7; clone_size: once; d_call: TRBD2; cdr3_nt: TGTGCCAGCAGCCAAGGACCAGGGGGACTAGCGGGAGTTGTTCCGTACTTC; cdr3_aa: CASSQGPGGLAGVVPYF
v_call: TRBV29-1; j_call: TRBJ2-7; clone_size: NA; d_call: TRBD1; cdr3_nt: TGCAGCGTTGAAGAGTCCGGGACAGGGGTCTACGAGCAGTACTTC; cdr3_aa: CSVEESGTGVYEQYF
v_call: TRBV30; j_call: TRBJ1-1; clone_size: few; d_call: TRBD1; cdr3_nt: TGTGCCTGGAGTCGACAGGGAGAAGCTTTCTTT; cdr3_aa: CAWSRQGEAFF
v_call: TRBV5-4; j_call: TRBJ2-1; clone_size: NA; d_call: TRBD2; cdr3_nt: TGTGCCAGCAGCTTTTTACCAGGGACTAGCGGGAGCATTGAGCAGTTCTTC; cdr3_aa: CASSFLPGTSGSIEQFF
v_call: TRBV4-1; j_call: TRBJ2-7; clone_size: NA; d_call: TRBD1; cdr3_nt: TGCGCCAGCAGCCAAGCTATGGGACAGGGTTACGAGCAGTACTTC; cdr3_aa: CASSQAMGQGYEQYF
v_call: TRBV2; j_call: TRBJ1-1; clone_size: NA; d_call: NA; cdr3_nt: TGTGCCAGCCCCCCCGGCCAGAGGGTTGAAGCTTTCTTT; cdr3_aa: CASPPGQRVEAFF
v_call: TRBV29-1; j_call: TRBJ1-2; clone_size: NA; d_call: NA; cdr3_nt: TGCAGCGTTGAAGAAGGGATAGACAGCTATGGCTACACCTTC; cdr3_aa: CSVEEGIDSYGYTF
v_call: TRBV9; j_call: TRBJ1-2; clone_size: NA; d_call: NA; cdr3_nt: TGTGCCAGCAGCGTAGCTAGCGGGTCGGGCTACACCTTC; cdr3_aa: CASSVASGSGYTF
v_call: TRBV2; j_call: TRBJ2-7; clone_size: NA; d_call: TRBD1; cdr3_nt: TGTGCCAGCAATTCCGGGACAGGGAATGACGAGCAGTACTTC; cdr3_aa: CASNSGTGNDEQYF
v_call: TRBV6-5; j_call: TRBJ1-2; clone_size: NA; d_call: NA; cdr3_nt: TGTGCCAGCAGTTACTCGATAGACAGTACGAAAGGCTACACCTTC; cdr3_aa: CASSYSIDSTKGYTF
v_call: TRBV30; j_call: TRBJ1-4; clone_size: NA; d_call: NA; cdr3_nt: TGTGCCTGGACCGGTCCAGGCGAGGGGGAAAAACTGTTTTTT; cdr3_aa: CAWTGPGEGEKLFF
v_call: TRBV27; j_call: TRBJ1-1; clone_size: NA; d_call: NA; cdr3_nt: TGTGCCAGCAGCTCCAGGCGGACTGAAGCTTTCTTT; cdr3_aa: CASSSRRTEAFF
v_call: TRBV5-1; j_call: TRBJ1-3; clone_size: NA; d_call: NA; cdr3_nt: TGCGCCAGCAGCTTGGGGGACGGATGGGGCTCTGGAAACACCATATATTTT; cdr3_aa: CASSLGDGWGSGNTIYF
v_call: TRBV30; j_call: TRBJ1-4; clone_size: many; d_call: NA; cdr3_nt: TGTGCCTGGAGTTTACAGGATGAAAAACTGTTTTTT; cdr3_aa: CAWSLQDEKLFF
v_call: TRBV13; j_call: TRBJ2-2; clone_size: NA; d_call: TRBD2; cdr3_nt: TGTGCCAGCAGCTTAGTACTAGCGGACGACACCGGGGAGCTGTTTTTT; cdr3_aa: CASSLVLADDTGELFF
v_call: TRBV15; j_call: TRBJ1-1; clone_size: few; d_call: NA; cdr3_nt: TGTGCCACCAGCAGAGATAAAGCTAACACTGAAGCTTTCTTT; cdr3_aa: CATSRDKANTEAFF
v_call: TRBV10-1; j_call: TRBJ2-7; clone_size: NA; d_call: TRBD1; cdr3_nt: TGCGCCAGCAGCAACCAGACAGGGGGAAGCTACGAGCAGTACTTC; cdr3_aa: CASSNQTGGSYEQYF
v_call: TRBV6-1; j_call: TRBJ2-7; clone_size: NA; d_call: TRBD2; cdr3_nt: TGTGCCAGCAGTGAAGGCGTCATCGCGGGAGTGGGCGAGCAGTACTTC; cdr3_aa: CASSEGVIAGVGEQYF
v_call: TRBV11-3; j_call: TRBJ2-2; clone_size: NA; d_call: TRBD1; cdr3_nt: TGTGCCAGCAGTTCCGACAGGGTACTAAGGGAGCTGTTTTTT; cdr3_aa: CASSSDRVLRELFF
v_call: TRBV5-1; j_call: TRBJ2-1; clone_size: NA; d_call: TRBD2; cdr3_nt: TGCGCCAGCAGAAAGGCTAGCGGGAAGGATGAGCAGTTCTTC; cdr3_aa: CASRKASGKDEQFF
v_call: TRBV27; j_call: TRBJ2-1; clone_size: NA; d_call: NA; cdr3_nt: TGTGCCAGCAGCCCAACAGAACCAAATGAGCAGTTCTTC; cdr3_aa: CASSPTEPNEQFF
v_call: TRBV30; j_call: TRBJ1-4; clone_size: NA; d_call: NA; cdr3_nt: TGTGCCTGGAGTGTACGTAGGCAGGGTGCAGAAAAACTGTTTTTT; cdr3_aa: CAWSVRRQGAEKLFF
v_call: TRBV7-8; j_call: TRBJ2-7; clone_size: NA; d_call: NA; cdr3_nt: TGTGCCAGCAGCGTAGGAGGGATTTCTTCCTACGAGCAGTACTTC; cdr3_aa: CASSVGGISSYEQYF
v_call: TRBV29-1; j_call: TRBJ2-3; clone_size: NA; d_call: NA; cdr3_nt: TGCAGCGTTGTAGCCAGGGGGGGCGATACGCAGTATTTT; cdr3_aa: CSVVARGGDTQYF
v_call: TRBV5-6; j_call: TRBJ2-6; clone_size: NA; d_call: TRBD1; cdr3_nt: TGTGCCAGCAGCGGTACAGGGGCTGGGGCCAACGTCCTGACTTTC; cdr3_aa: CASSGTGAGANVLTF
v_call: TRBV9; j_call: TRBJ2-1; clone_size: NA; d_call: TRBD1; cdr3_nt: TGTGCCAGCAGCTCCTGGACAGGAGTGTACAATGAGCAGTTCTTC; cdr3_aa: CASSSWTGVYNEQFF
v_call: TRBV9; j_call: TRBJ2-1; clone_size: NA; d_call: NA; cdr3_nt: TGTGCCAGCAGCAGTAGCGGCTCCTACAATGAGCAGTTCTTC; cdr3_aa: CASSSSGSYNEQFF
v_call: TRBV7-2; j_call: TRBJ2-5; clone_size: NA; d_call: NA; cdr3_nt: TGTGCCAGCAGCTTAGTCATTGGGGGGAGCGGTTGGGAGACCCAGTACTTC; cdr3_aa: CASSLVIGGSGWETQYF
v_call: TRBV6-1; j_call: TRBJ1-1; clone_size: NA; d_call: NA; cdr3_nt: TGTGCCAGCCTTTACACTGAAGCTTTCTTT; cdr3_aa: CASLYTEAFF
v_call: TRBV27; j_call: TRBJ1-5; clone_size: few; d_call: NA; cdr3_nt: TGTGCCAGCAGTTTACGGGTCTTGGATCCCCAGCATTTT; cdr3_aa: CASSLRVLDPQHF
v_call: TRBV7-8; j_call: TRBJ2-2; clone_size: NA; d_call: TRBD2; cdr3_nt: TGTGCCAGCAGCTTACGGAATCAGAGACTAGCGGGTATAAACACCGGGGAGCTGTTTTTT; cdr3_aa: CASSLRNQRLAGINTGELFF
v_call: TRBV7-3; j_call: TRBJ2-1; clone_size: NA; d_call: NA; cdr3_nt: TGTGCCAGCAGCTTAGGGAATGAGCAGTTCTTC; cdr3_aa: CASSLGNEQFF
v_call: TRBV6-1; j_call: TRBJ1-2; clone_size: NA; d_call: NA; cdr3_nt: TGTGCCAGCACCGAGGGCGCGGCGGCGGCCTATGGCTACACCTTC; cdr3_aa: CASTEGAAAAYGYTF
v_call: TRBV14; j_call: TRBJ1-1; clone_size: NA; d_call: NA; cdr3_nt: TGTGCCAGCAGCCTGTTACTCACAGCGGGAGCTTTCTTT; cdr3_aa: CASSLLLTAGAFF
v_call: TRBV7-6; j_call: TRBJ1-3; clone_size: NA; d_call: NA; cdr3_nt: TGTGCCAGCAGCACGGGAGAGGGAAACACCATATATTTT; cdr3_aa: CASSTGEGNTIYF
v_call: TRBV6-5; j_call: TRBJ1-2; clone_size: NA; d_call: NA; cdr3_nt: TGTGCCAGCAGTTACTCACGGAGAGCTTCAAACTATGGCTACACCTTC; cdr3_aa: CASSYSRRASNYGYTF
v_call: TRBV11-3; j_call: TRBJ2-2; clone_size: NA; d_call: TRBD1; cdr3_nt: TGTGCCAGCAGACCAGGGGGCCCCGGGGAGCTGTTTTTT; cdr3_aa: CASRPGGPGELFF
v_call: TRBV28; j_call: TRBJ1-5; clone_size: NA; d_call: NA; cdr3_nt: TGTGCCAGCAGTTTGGGCTTTGAAGGTCAGCCCCAGCATTTT; cdr3_aa: CASSLGFEGQPQHF
v_call: TRBV9; j_call: TRBJ2-7; clone_size: NA; d_call: NA; cdr3_nt: TGTGCCAGCAGCGCCGGGACCGCGGTCTACGAGCAGTACTTC; cdr3_aa: CASSAGTAVYEQYF
v_call: TRBV5-1; j_call: TRBJ2-2; clone_size: NA; d_call: NA; cdr3_nt: TGCGCCAGCAGCTTGGCCAGGCCGAACACCGGGGAGCTGTTTTTT; cdr3_aa: CASSLARPNTGELFF
v_call: TRBV4-1; j_call: TRBJ1-3; clone_size: NA; d_call: NA; cdr3_nt: TGCGCCAGCAGCCAAAACAGGGCCGTGGCTGGAAACACCATATATTTT; cdr3_aa: CASSQNRAVAGNTIYF